Each of the 2 T cell receptor beta chains below was sequenced from the same sample in a study of T cells in Graves' hyperthyroidism and ophthalmopathy. RNA transcripts gave rise to amplified TCR beta CDR3 regions. RT-PCR in the first round (using the HTBI primer set) targeted the TCR CDR3. MiXCR, applied by TCRdb to the multiplex PCR reads, yields one record per CDR3 protein. The sample yields over 700,000 distinct CDR3 sequences, around 39% seen once. The sequenced sample was blood. These TCRs come from a man aged 18 to 30 with Graves' hyperthyroidism.

This clonotype was seen a few times. The chain uses TRBV6-6 and TRBJ1-1, with no clear D. This CDR3 contains 12 residues. Trimming stripped 9 bases from V and 0 bases from J, with 8 bases between. The germline CDR1 and CDR2 sequences are MNHNY and SVGAGI (reference sequence). The CDR3 is CASWVLNTEAFF. The CDR3 DNA sequence: TGTGCCAGTTGGGTCCTGAACACTGAAGCTTTCTTT.

The sample holds a few counts of this clonotype. The V gene is TRBV20-1, the J gene TRBJ2-7; TRBD2 agrees at 11 bases. This CDR3 region has 16 residues. Looked up from germline, CDR1 is DFQATT and CDR2 is SNEGSKA (reference sequence). With V trimmed by 4 bases and J by 6 bases, 14 bases remained unmatched. CDR3 coding DNA: TGCAGTGCTATCTCGGGACTAGCGGAGACCTTTGGCGAGCAGTACTTC. This encodes CSAISGLAETFGEQYF.